This T cell receptor beta chain is from a study of blood T cells in healthy people across ages (dated by TCRdb to the mid-2010s). Notes on the research overall: In model experiments, template switching captured about one uniquely barcoded TCR beta cDNA molecule for every two T cells. The study measured age-related changes in TCR beta repertoire diversity using deep sequencing normalized with unique cDNA molecular identifiers. The donors were divided into four age groups: young (average approximately 15 years), middle-aged (roughly 40), aged (roughly 60) and long-lived (roughly 82). To avoid experimental bias, donors of different ages were distributed randomly across sequencing lanes. For two donors (one aged 18 to 30 and one aged 80 or older), the study analyzed two additional independent replicas of 1 million unique cDNA reads from the same blood draw.

Comments on this clonotype: The antigen this receptor binds is unknown. Base qualities are not provided; no much larger clone lies one nucleotide away.

Systemically healthy Caucasian individuals from Russia, 39 in total and aged about 6 to 90 years, were included as donors. Around 10 milliliters of peripheral blood were drawn from each donor into EDTA-treated Vacutainer tubes. PBMCs were isolated by Ficoll-Paque density-gradient centrifugation, with at least 7 million obtained per sample. Trizol reagent was used to extract total RNA from the PBMCs, yielding at least 5.5 micrograms per sample. For every donor, flow cytometry on a PBMC aliquot measured the percentage of naive CD45RAhigh/CD27high T cells. The method was 5' RACE. Data came from an Illumina HiSeq 2500. A second PCR of 7 to 11 cycles was performed with a sample-barcoded 5' primer and a J-beta primer mix. A template-switch 5' adaptor carrying 12 random nucleotides introduced a unique molecular identifier onto each TCR beta cDNA molecule. Each sample yielded at least 3 million CDR3-containing paired-end reads. All of the RNA was converted into first-strand cDNA using the Mint cDNA synthesis kit, with a TRBC-specific oligonucleotide serving as the primer. After uracil-DNA glycosylase treatment, a first 18-cycle PCR used universal primers M1SS and BC2_uni_R on all cDNA. In the paper's pipeline: For normalization, 1 million high-quality reads, each with a distinct molecular identifier, were randomly selected from each sample. Instead of being binned into consensus sequences, reads that shared molecular identifiers were thrown out. MiTCR, with a Q25 quality threshold and the strictest error-elimination algorithm, was used for CDR3 identification, clonotype clustering and error correction. A nonparametric unseen species model using Euler transformation provided a lower-bound estimate of total TCR beta diversity. Through fastp at Q25 and MiXCR, TCRdb rebuilt clones from the public reads, retaining in-frame beta chains. Each CDR3 protein appears once, grouped with its most common genes and DNA. TCRdb's processing, not the authors', yielded these V and J calls. Recorded for this sample are some 880,000 distinct CDR3 sequences; 35% to 40% of them occurred a single time. The ten most abundant clones make up 10% to 15% of the sample.

General study outcomes and caveats: The CMV infection status of donors was not known, potentially confounding age-related changes in expanded clonotypes. Conclusive comparison of naive and antigen-experienced compartments was prevented by the profiling of bulk unsorted PBMCs. Compared with the aged group, more naive CD4+ T cells, fewer expanded clones and increased TCR diversity were shown by the long-lived group, suggesting age selection. Estimates of total diversity based on one million sequenced T cells were considered lower bounds and underestimates. The percentage of naive T cells measured by flow cytometry correlated strongly with observed TCR beta diversity. As age increased, observed TCR beta diversity per million T cells dropped in a roughly linear way, and a significant reduction was already evident by age 40.

This sequence was found in a man aged 18 to 29 in good health. Source material: blood.

The bases are TGTGCCAGCAGTCCCGAAGCAGCTAACTATGGCTACACCTTC. Its product reads: CASSPEAANYGYTF. The rearranged segments are TRBV6-6 and TRBJ1-2; the D gene lacks a confident call. For CDR1 and CDR2, the germline V gene (reference sequence) lists MNHNY and SVGAGI. V and J lose 5 bases and 0 bases, and a span of 10 bases separates them. The CDR3 spans 14 residues, from the cysteine through the phenylalanine. Only the CDR3 DNA is retained, 42 bases long and in frame from the first base.